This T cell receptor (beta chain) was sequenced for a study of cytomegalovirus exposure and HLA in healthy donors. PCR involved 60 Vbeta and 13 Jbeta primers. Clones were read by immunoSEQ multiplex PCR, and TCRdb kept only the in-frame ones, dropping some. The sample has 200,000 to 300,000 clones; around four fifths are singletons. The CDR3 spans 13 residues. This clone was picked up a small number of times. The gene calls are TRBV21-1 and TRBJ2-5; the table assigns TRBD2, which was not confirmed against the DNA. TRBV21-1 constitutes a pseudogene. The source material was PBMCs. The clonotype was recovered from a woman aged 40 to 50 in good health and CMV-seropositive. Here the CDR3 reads CASSNGGGETQYF. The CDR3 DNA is TGTGCCAGCAGCAACGGCGGGGGAGAGACCCAGTACTTC.